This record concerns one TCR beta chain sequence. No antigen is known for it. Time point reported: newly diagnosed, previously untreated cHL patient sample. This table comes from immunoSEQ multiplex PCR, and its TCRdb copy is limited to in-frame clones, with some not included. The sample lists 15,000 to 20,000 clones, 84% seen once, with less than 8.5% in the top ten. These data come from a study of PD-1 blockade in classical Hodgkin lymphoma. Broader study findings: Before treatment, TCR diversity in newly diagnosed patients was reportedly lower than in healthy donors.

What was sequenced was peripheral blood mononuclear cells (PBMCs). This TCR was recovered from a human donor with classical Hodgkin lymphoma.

The CDR3 DNA reads TGTGCCAGCACCGACGGGGGGGTCGGCTACACCTTC. Protein product: CASTDGGVGYTF. The V call is TRBV6-5, the J call TRBJ1-2; D perhaps matches TRBD1 (5 bases). The CDR3 has 12 amino acids. V dropped 7 bases and J dropped 8 bases, with 14 bases sitting between them. CDR1 and CDR2 from the germline V gene are MNHEY and SVGAGI.